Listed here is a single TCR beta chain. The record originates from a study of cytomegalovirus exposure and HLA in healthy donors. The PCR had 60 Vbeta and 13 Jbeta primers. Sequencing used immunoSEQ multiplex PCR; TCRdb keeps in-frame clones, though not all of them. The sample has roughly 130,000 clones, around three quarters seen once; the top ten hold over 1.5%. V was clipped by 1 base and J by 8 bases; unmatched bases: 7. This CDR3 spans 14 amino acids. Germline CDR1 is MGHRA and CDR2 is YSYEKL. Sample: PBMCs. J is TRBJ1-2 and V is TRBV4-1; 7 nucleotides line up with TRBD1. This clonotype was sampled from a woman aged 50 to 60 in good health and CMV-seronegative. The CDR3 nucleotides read TGCGCCAGCAGCCAAGGAGGACAGGACAGAGGCTACACCTTC. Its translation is CASSQGGQDRGYTF.